Listed here are 13 T cell receptor beta chains from one sample, sequenced in a study of blood T cell repertoires in COVID-19. This table comes from immunoSEQ multiplex PCR, and its TCRdb copy is limited to in-frame clones, with some not included. The data hold some 250,000 clones, with approximately 82% observed a single time. What was sequenced was peripheral blood. All receptors come from a man aged 30 to 39 who had recovered from COVID-19.

The rearrangement links TRBV3-1 (or the pseudogene TRBV3-2) to TRBJ2-3; possible D gene TRBD1, 5 bases. The CDR3 runs 15 residues. V dropped 0 bases and J dropped 4 bases, with 11 bases sitting between them. Germline CDR1 reads LGHDT; CDR2 reads YNNKEL (reference sequence). For the CDR3, the DNA is TGTGCCAGCAGCCAAGACGTGGGGCAGGCAGATACGCAGTATTTT. It encodes CASSQDVGQADTQYF.

The chain employs TRBV7-9 and TRBJ1-3, with D possibly matching TRBD1 (6 bases). CDR3 length equals 14 residues. V dropped 4 bases and J dropped 4 bases, with 11 bases sitting between them. Looked up from germline, CDR1 is SEHNR and CDR2 is FQNEAQ (reference sequence). In nucleotides, the CDR3 is TGTGCCAGCAGCTCACAGGGCTCCGGAAACACCATATATTTT. Translated: CASSSQGSGNTIYF.

V and J are TRBV7-8 and TRBJ2-2; possibly TRBD2 for D (6 bases). V was clipped by 1 base and J by 1 base, with 10 bases between them. The CDR3 consists of 16 residues. Germline CDR1 SGHVS, CDR2 FQNEAQ. The CDR3 nucleotides are TGTGCCAGCAGCTTAGGCCGGAGGGAGAACACCGGGGAGCTGTTTTTT. Translated, it gives CASSLGRRENTGELFF. The full variable domain, rest sourced from reference TRBV7-8 and TRBJ2-2, is GAGVSQSPRYKVAKRGQDVALRCDPISGHVSLFWYQQALGQGPEFLTYFQNEAQLDKSGLPSDRFFAERPEGSVSTLKIQRTQQEDSAVYLCASSLGRRENTGELFFGEGSRLTVL.

The chain uses TRBV7-2 and TRBJ2-3; 12 positions match TRBD2. Germline lookup yields CDR1 SGHTA and CDR2 FQGNSA. The CDR3 is 18 residues long. With V trimmed by 1 base and J by 6 bases, 11 bases remained unmatched. The CDR3 here is CASSLVPALAGGRDTQYF. DNA of the CDR3: TGTGCCAGCAGCTTAGTTCCGGCTCTAGCGGGGGGGCGCGATACGCAGTATTTT. The variable domain in full, completed from reference TRBV7-2 and TRBJ2-3, reads GAGVSQSPSNKVTEKGKDVELRCDPISGHTALYWYRQSLGQGLEFLIYFQGNSAPDKSGLPSDRFSAERTGGSVSTLTIQRTQQEDSAVYLCASSLVPALAGGRDTQYFGPGTRLTVL.

V and J are TRBV19 and TRBJ1-1; TRBD1 matches at 8 bases. Per the germline V gene, CDR1 is LNHDA and CDR2 is SQIVND (reference sequence). This CDR3 has 15 residues. Trimming at V came to 5 bases and at J to 0 bases, leaving 5 bases not matched to a gene. The CDR3 nucleotides are TGTGCCAGTAGTCCGGGACAGGCCATGAACACTGAAGCTTTCTTT. It translates to CASSPGQAMNTEAFF.

The chain combines TRBV3-1 (or the pseudogene TRBV3-2) with TRBJ2-5; D is possibly TRBD1 (5 bases). The germline V gene encodes CDR1 LGHDT and CDR2 YNNKEL (reference sequence). The CDR3 sequence is 16 residues long. Trimming took 2 bases from V and 3 from J, leaving 16 bases between them. This CDR3 is CASSQNPSRAEETQYF. Here the CDR3 DNA reads TGTGCCAGCAGCCAAAATCCGTCCAGGGCAGAAGAGACCCAGTACTTC.

The chain couples TRBV5-4 to TRBJ2-2; TRBD1 aligns across 9 bases. Germline V gene sequence: CDR1 SGHNT, CDR2 YYREEE (reference sequence). The CDR3 has 15 residues. J gave up 6 bases and V 5 bases, and 8 bases lay outside the gene matches. The DNA for the CDR3 is TGTGCCAGCAGTCTAGGGGACAGGGCTTCCGGGGAGCTGTTTTTT. Encoded protein: CASSLGDRASGELFF.

In its sample, this clone was seen a few times. The chain joins TRBV9 to TRBJ2-3; TRBD2 aligns across 12 bases. Germline V gene sequence: CDR1 SGDLS, CDR2 YYNGEE. This CDR3 has 16 amino acids. The V and J ends lost 0 bases and 1 base, in that order; junction bases with no gene match: 0. CDR3 in DNA: TGTGCCAGCAGCGTAGGGACTAGCGGGGGCACAGATACGCAGTATTTT. Translating gives CASSVGTSGGTDTQYF. The variable domain in full, with the rest retrieved from reference TRBV9 and TRBJ2-3, is DSGVTQTPKHLITATGQRVTLRCSPRSGDLSVYWYQQSLDQGLQFLIQYYNGEERAKGNILERFSAQQFPDLHSELNLSSLELGDSALYFCASSVGTSGGTDTQYFGPGTRLTVL.

The chain joins TRBV4-1 to TRBJ2-4; D gene unclear. The CDR3 is made up of 15 amino acids. V was pared by 2 bases and J by 0 bases, with 8 bases between. The germline gives CDR1 MGHRA, CDR2 YSYEKL. In DNA, the CDR3 is TGCGCCAGCAGCCAACGAACTCTAGCCAAAAACATTCAGTACTTC. Translating gives CASSQRTLAKNIQYF.

The chain carries TRBV2 and TRBJ2-5, with D possibly TRBD1 on 7 matching bases. There are 14 residues in the CDR3. Between the trimmed V and J ends, which lost 4 bases and 4 bases, there was a span of 13 bases. Germline CDR1 SNHLY, CDR2 FYNNEI. CDR3 in amino acids: CASSGPGGRETQYF. In nucleotides, the CDR3 is TGTGCCAGCAGTGGCCCAGGGGGGAGAGAGACCCAGTACTTC.

This sequence joins TRBV2 and TRBJ2-3; perhaps TRBD2 as D (5 bases). The CDR3 consists of 12 residues. Germline CDR1 SNHLY, CDR2 FYNNEI. Deletions cut 7 bases from V and 6 bases from J, with 11 bases between. DNA of the CDR3: TGTGCCAGCAATGAGGGCCCGGATACGCAGTATTTT. Amino acid sequence: CASNEGPDTQYF.

The chain is built from TRBV5-1 and TRBJ2-2, with TRBD1 identical over 7 bases. With 2 bases clipped from V and 5 bases from J, the junction kept 9 bases outside the gene matches. This CDR3 region has 16 residues. Germline CDR1 is SGHRS and CDR2 is YFSETQ. CDR3 sequence: CASSLTGTDPTGELFF. DNA for the CDR3: TGCGCCAGCAGCTTAACCGGGACAGACCCTACCGGGGAGCTGTTTTTT.

This chain joins TRBV5-4 and TRBJ1-3, with 7 bases matching TRBD1. Germline trimming cut 1 base from V and 4 bases from J; bases unmatched to any gene: 11. Germline V lookup: CDR1 SGHNT, CDR2 YYREEE (reference sequence). The CDR3 contains 17 residues. The CDR3 sequence: CASSLTGATRSGNTIYF. The CDR3 bases are TGTGCCAGCAGCTTGACAGGGGCTACTAGATCGGGAAACACCATATATTTT.